Listed below are T cell receptor beta chains from one sample, sequenced in a study of regulatory T cells in long-lasting Graves disease. TCRdb processed the multiplex PCR reads anew with MiXCR; each CDR3 protein has one entry. This table holds 350,000 to 450,000 distinct CDR3 sequences, approximately 10% found once. These same records also appear under a second study, on T cells in Graves' hyperthyroidism and ophthalmopathy.

The sequenced sample was peripheral blood mononuclear cells (PBMCs), obtained at new diagnosis, from a patient treated with antithyroid drugs. The receptors were gathered from a woman under 30 with Graves disease. Both conserved end residues are part of each CDR3. The D gene is left open where the match is weak. Clone size is not always given. Where it is, it says once, few, many or a class for expanded clones.

V: TRBV30
length: 12
D: .
size: many
J: TRBJ1-4
DNA: TGTGCCTGGAACGTGCAGGGTCGTCGTCTGTTTTTT
CDR3: CAWNVQGRRLFF

V: TRBV27
length: 15
D: TRBD2
size: .
J: TRBJ2-3
DNA: TGTGCCAGCAGTTTAGTCGGACTAGCACATGATACGCAGTATTTT
CDR3: CASSLVGLAHDTQYF

V: TRBV28
length: 13
D: .
size: many
J: TRBJ2-1
DNA: TGTGCCAGCAGTTTAAATATCGGGGATGAGCAGTTCTTC
CDR3: CASSLNIGDEQFF

V: TRBV2
length: 19
D: .
size: .
J: TRBJ2-3
DNA: TGTGCCAGCAGCCCAACCCTAAAACCGGAGGGAGAACTTACAGATACGCAGTATTTT
CDR3: CASSPTLKPEGELTDTQYF

V: TRBV5-1
length: 16
D: TRBD1
size: many
J: TRBJ2-7
DNA: TGCGCCAGCAGCTCGGCCACCGGGACAGGGGTCTACGAGCAGTACTTC
CDR3: CASSSATGTGVYEQYF

V: TRBV18
length: 15
D: .
size: many
J: TRBJ1-5
DNA: TGTGCCAGCTCAACCCGGGACGGGTATAATCAGCCCCAGCATTTT
CDR3: CASSTRDGYNQPQHF

V: TRBV7-3
length: 12
D: .
size: many
J: TRBJ2-3
DNA: TGTGCCAGCAGCTTAGACACAGATACGCAGTATTTT
CDR3: CASSLDTDTQYF

V: TRBV27
length: 16
D: .
size: many
J: TRBJ1-4
DNA: TGTGCCAGCAGTTCCCGGACAGATGCAACTAATGAAAAACTGTTTTTT
CDR3: CASSSRTDATNEKLFF

V: TRBV6-1
length: 14
D: .
size: .
J: TRBJ1-1
DNA: TGTGCCAGCAGGGGCCGTACAGGGAACACTGAAGCTTTCTTT
CDR3: CASRGRTGNTEAFF

V: TRBV27
length: 14
D: .
size: few
J: TRBJ1-6
DNA: TGTGCCAGCAGTTACCTGGGAAGCGGTTCACCCCTCCACTTT
CDR3: CASSYLGSGSPLHF

V: TRBV4-1
length: 13
D: .
size: .
J: TRBJ1-6
DNA: TGCGCCAGCAGCCAAGAAATGGGGGCACTCCTCCACTTT
CDR3: CASSQEMGALLHF

V: TRBV19
length: 12
D: TRBD2
size: many
J: TRBJ2-1
DNA: TGTGCCAGTATGAGGACTAGCGGGGAGCAGTTCTTC
CDR3: CASMRTSGEQFF

V: TRBV12-3/TRBV12-4
length: 15
D: TRBD1
size: few
J: TRBJ1-2
DNA: TGTGCCAGCAGTCCGACGAGGGGGCAAATCTATGGCTACACCTTC
CDR3: CASSPTRGQIYGYTF

V: TRBV12-5
length: 18
D: .
size: many
J: TRBJ2-3
DNA: TGTGCTAGTGGTTTGGTACTAAGGACAACCGACATCACAGATACGCAGTATTTT
CDR3: CASGLVLRTTDITDTQYF

V: TRBV7-2
length: 21
D: TRBD2
size: many
J: TRBJ2-2
DNA: TGTGCCAGCAGCCCTCTGAGGGGACTAGCGGGGGGGCGGTTGAACACCGGGGAGCTGTTTTTT
CDR3: CASSPLRGLAGGRLNTGELFF

V: TRBV9
length: 15
D: .
size: few
J: TRBJ2-2
DNA: TGTGCCAGCAGCGTAAACCTGAGGGAGCCCGGGGAGCTGTTTTTT
CDR3: CASSVNLREPGELFF

V: TRBV20-1
length: 13
D: .
size: many
J: TRBJ2-2
DNA: TGCAGTGTGGTAGCGAAAAACACCGGGGAGCTGTTTTTT
CDR3: CSVVAKNTGELFF

V: TRBV20-1
length: 15
D: TRBD1
size: few
J: TRBJ2-5
DNA: TGCAGTGCTGACGGACAGGGGGCCCTCAAAGAGACCCAGTACTTC
CDR3: CSADGQGALKETQYF

V: TRBV7-9
length: 14
D: .
size: many
J: TRBJ1-1
DNA: TGTGCCAGCAGCCCAACCAACACAAGGAATGAAGCTTTCTTT
CDR3: CASSPTNTRNEAFF

V: TRBV28
length: 13
D: .
size: .
J: TRBJ2-7
DNA: TGTGCCAGCCGTGGGGGGCGGACCTACGAGCAGTACTTC
CDR3: CASRGGRTYEQYF

V: TRBV7-2
length: 16
D: .
size: many
J: TRBJ1-2
DNA: TGTGCCAGCAGCCGACAAGGGGGGATAGCTAACTATGGCTACACCTTC
CDR3: CASSRQGGIANYGYTF

V: TRBV15
length: 11
D: .
size: .
J: TRBJ2-5
DNA: TGTGCCACCAGCAGAGTTGGGACCCAGTACTTC
CDR3: CATSRVGTQYF

V: TRBV6-1
length: 17
D: TRBD1
size: .
J: TRBJ2-6
DNA: TGTGCCAGCTCACCGACTAACAGGGGAACCGGGGCCAACGTCCTGACTTTC
CDR3: CASSPTNRGTGANVLTF

V: TRBV27
length: 14
D: .
size: many
J: TRBJ2-2
DNA: TGTGCCAGCAGTTTAAATAGGGTGACCGGGGAGCTGTTTTTT
CDR3: CASSLNRVTGELFF

V: TRBV2
length: 15
D: TRBD2
size: many
J: TRBJ2-3
DNA: TGTGCCAGCTATACTAGCGGGGGGCTCACAGATACGCAGTATTTT
CDR3: CASYTSGGLTDTQYF

V: TRBV2
length: 15
D: .
size: .
J: TRBJ1-3
DNA: TGTGCCAGCAGTGAAACGGACCGGCATGGAAACACCATATATTTT
CDR3: CASSETDRHGNTIYF

V: TRBV5-6
length: 13
D: .
size: many
J: TRBJ2-2
DNA: TGTGCCAGCCTCGGAATGACAACCGGGGAGCTGTTTTTT
CDR3: CASLGMTTGELFF

V: TRBV27
length: 13
D: .
size: many
J: TRBJ2-7
DNA: TGTGCCAGCAGTCCGGACAGTTCCTACGAGCAGTACTTC
CDR3: CASSPDSSYEQYF

V: TRBV9
length: 16
D: TRBD1
size: many
J: TRBJ2-1
DNA: TGTGCCAGCAGCGTAGAGAGGGCAGGGGGCGTGGATGAGCAGTTCTTC
CDR3: CASSVERAGGVDEQFF

V: TRBV7-9
length: 18
D: TRBD1
size: many
J: TRBJ2-6
DNA: TGTGCCTACTCGACCCGGGGACAGGGTGTTTCTGGGGCCAACGTCCTGACTTTC
CDR3: CAYSTRGQGVSGANVLTF

V: TRBV6-2/TRBV6-3
length: 15
D: .
size: .
J: TRBJ1-1
DNA: TGTGCCAGCAGTCCACGTGCGGGGGCTAACACTGAAGCTTTCTTT
CDR3: CASSPRAGANTEAFF

V: TRBV7-6
length: 14
D: TRBD1
size: many
J: TRBJ2-7
DNA: TGTGCCAGCAGCTTGGGGACAGAAAGTTACGAGCAGTACTTC
CDR3: CASSLGTESYEQYF

V: TRBV7-3
length: 13
D: .
size: many
J: TRBJ1-6
DNA: TGTGCCAGCAGCTTAATTCAGACTTCACCCCTCCACTTT
CDR3: CASSLIQTSPLHF

V: TRBV5-1
length: 17
D: .
size: many
J: TRBJ2-6
DNA: TGCGCCAGCAGCTTGGGTACAGGGATGATCGGGGCCAACGTCCTGACTTTC
CDR3: CASSLGTGMIGANVLTF

V: TRBV9
length: 15
D: .
size: .
J: TRBJ2-1
DNA: TGTGCCAGCAGCCTTCTAGAAGCCTCCTACAATGAGCAGTTCTTC
CDR3: CASSLLEASYNEQFF

V: TRBV27
length: 12
D: .
size: few
J: TRBJ2-3
DNA: TGTGCCGGCAGTGGAAGCACAGATACGCAGTATTTT
CDR3: CAGSGSTDTQYF

V: TRBV7-8
length: 14
D: .
size: many
J: TRBJ2-3
DNA: TGTGCCAGCAGCTCCCCCAGCTGGGGAGATACGCAGTATTTT
CDR3: CASSSPSWGDTQYF

V: TRBV29-1
length: 10
D: .
size: few
J: TRBJ2-5
DNA: TGCAGCGGATCACAGGGGACCCAGTACTTC
CDR3: CSGSQGTQYF

V: TRBV11-2
length: 13
D: .
size: many
J: TRBJ1-6
DNA: TGTGCCAGCAGGCGGGGTCATAATTCACCCCTCCACTTT
CDR3: CASRRGHNSPLHF

V: TRBV15
length: 14
D: .
size: few
J: TRBJ1-4
DNA: TGTGCCACCAGCAGAGATGAGAGGGGGAAAGAACTGTTTTTT
CDR3: CATSRDERGKELFF

V: TRBV28
length: 15
D: TRBD1
size: many
J: TRBJ1-5
DNA: TGTGCCAGCAGCCAAGGGACAGGGAACCATCAGCCCCAGCATTTT
CDR3: CASSQGTGNHQPQHF

V: TRBV6-2/TRBV6-3
length: 13
D: .
size: .
J: TRBJ2-7
DNA: TGTGCCAGCAGTGGCCCGGACAGCTACGAGCAGTACTTC
CDR3: CASSGPDSYEQYF

V: TRBV28
length: 17
D: .
size: .
J: TRBJ1-2
DNA: TGTGCCAGCAGTTTACCCTTAGGGACAAGGAAGGTGGATGGCTACACCTTC
CDR3: CASSLPLGTRKVDGYTF

V: TRBV19
length: 12
D: .
size: many
J: TRBJ1-1
DNA: TGTGCCAGTAGTATAGGGGGGCCTGAAGCTTTCTTT
CDR3: CASSIGGPEAFF

V: TRBV7-3
length: 15
D: TRBD1
size: many
J: TRBJ1-1
DNA: TGTGCCAGCAGCGTGGACAGGGGGCTCGGTACTGAAGCTTTCTTT
CDR3: CASSVDRGLGTEAFF

V: TRBV18
length: 13
D: .
size: many
J: TRBJ1-5
DNA: TGTGCCAGCAGCCCAAGGGGCGATCAGCCCCAGCATTTT
CDR3: CASSPRGDQPQHF

V: TRBV12-3/TRBV12-4
length: 15
D: TRBD2
size: many
J: TRBJ2-1
DNA: TGTGCCAGCAGTTTAAAAAGTAGACTAGCGGGGGGGCAATTCTTC
CDR3: CASSLKSRLAGGQFF

V: TRBV20-1
length: 14
D: TRBD1
size: many
J: TRBJ1-1
DNA: TGCAGTGCTAGAGAAGGGGGCCCGGGCACTGAAGCTTTCTTT
CDR3: CSAREGGPGTEAFF

V: TRBV5-1
length: 15
D: TRBD2
size: many
J: TRBJ2-1
DNA: TGCGCCAGCAGCTTGTCGCTACTAGCGGACATTGAGCAGTTCTTC
CDR3: CASSLSLLADIEQFF

V: TRBV7-6
length: 17
D: .
size: many
J: TRBJ1-2
DNA: TGTGCCAGCAGCGTCACCGCGAGCGGTGGAGCTAACTATGGCTACACCTTC
CDR3: CASSVTASGGANYGYTF

V: TRBV19
length: 17
D: TRBD1
size: many
J: TRBJ1-1
DNA: TGTGCCAGTAGTATAGTGCCCTCGACAGGGTTGGTAACTGAAGCTTTCTTT
CDR3: CASSIVPSTGLVTEAFF

V: TRBV6-1
length: 15
D: TRBD2
size: .
J: TRBJ2-1
DNA: TGTGCCAGCAGACGGGGGACTAGCGGGAGGAATGAGCAGTTCTTC
CDR3: CASRRGTSGRNEQFF